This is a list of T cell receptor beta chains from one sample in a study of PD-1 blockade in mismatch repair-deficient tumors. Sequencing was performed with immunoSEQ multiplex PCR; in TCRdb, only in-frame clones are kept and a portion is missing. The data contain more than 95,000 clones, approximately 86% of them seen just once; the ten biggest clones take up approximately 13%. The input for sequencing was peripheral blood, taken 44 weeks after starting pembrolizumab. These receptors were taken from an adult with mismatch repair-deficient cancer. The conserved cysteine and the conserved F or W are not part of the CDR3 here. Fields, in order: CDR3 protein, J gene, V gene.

ASSRTAQETQY,TRBJ2-5,TRBV19
ASSQGQLKLQY,TRBJ2-5,TRBV7-7
ASRRGIHEQY,TRBJ2-7,TRBV6-5
ASSLEREGQY,TRBJ2-3,TRBV5-1
ASSLQEHYGYT,TRBJ1-2,TRBV28
AISAPGQGQETQY,TRBJ2-5,TRBV10-3
ASSLGGLAGNEQF,TRBJ2-1,TRBV27
ASSSWTVTGELF,TRBJ2-2,TRBV6-1
ASSPPGEEQY,TRBJ2-7,TRBV18
ASVSPWPSRSYEQY,TRBJ2-7,TRBV21-1
ASSLSFWEIDTQY,TRBJ2-3,TRBV5-6
AWSGAAQETQY,TRBJ2-5,TRBV30
ASSRTGGSYEQY,TRBJ2-7,TRBV5-5
ASSPHEGGGRADTQY,TRBJ2-3,TRBV9
ASSTSPGLGVTSTDTQY,TRBJ2-3,TRBV21-1
ASSQDASGNYEQY,TRBJ2-7,TRBV14
ASSQDKRGGNEQF,TRBJ2-1,TRBV4-2
ASSVGWGSGSLHTGELF,TRBJ2-2,TRBV9
ASPTSGSSYNEQF,TRBJ2-1,TRBV7-9
ASSLIGRGDYGYT,TRBJ1-2,TRBV7-2
ASSYGQGRTDTQY,TRBJ2-3,TRBV6-5
ASSVGGGLSDTQY,TRBJ2-3,TRBV9
AWSVRQGAYSGGGNEQY,TRBJ2-7,TRBV30
ASSVAGANEQF,TRBJ2-1,TRBV5-1